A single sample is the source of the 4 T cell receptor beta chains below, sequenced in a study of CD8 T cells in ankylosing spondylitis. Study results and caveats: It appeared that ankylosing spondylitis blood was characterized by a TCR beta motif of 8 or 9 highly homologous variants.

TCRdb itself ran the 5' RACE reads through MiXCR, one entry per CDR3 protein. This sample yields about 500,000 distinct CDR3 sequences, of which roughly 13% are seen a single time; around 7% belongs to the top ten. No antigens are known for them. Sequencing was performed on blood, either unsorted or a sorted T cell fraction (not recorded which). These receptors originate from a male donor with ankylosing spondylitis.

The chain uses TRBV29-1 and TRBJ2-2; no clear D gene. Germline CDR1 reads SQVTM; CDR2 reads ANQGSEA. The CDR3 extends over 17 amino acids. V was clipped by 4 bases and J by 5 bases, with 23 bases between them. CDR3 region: CSVGVSIGRARTGELFF. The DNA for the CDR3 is TGCAGCGTTGGGGTTAGTATCGGGCGAGCGAGAACCGGGGAGCTGTTTTTT.

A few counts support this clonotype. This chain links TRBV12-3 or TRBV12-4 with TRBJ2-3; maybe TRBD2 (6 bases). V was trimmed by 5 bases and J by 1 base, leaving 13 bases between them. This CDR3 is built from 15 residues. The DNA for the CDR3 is TGTGCCAGCAGTCCTTCGGGAGTCGGCACAGATACGCAGTATTTT. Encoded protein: CASSPSGVGTDTQYF.

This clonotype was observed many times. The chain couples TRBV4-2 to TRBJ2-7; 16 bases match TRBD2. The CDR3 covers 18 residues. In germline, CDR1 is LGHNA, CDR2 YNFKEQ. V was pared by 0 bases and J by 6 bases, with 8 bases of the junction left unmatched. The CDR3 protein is CASSQEKVGLAGGLEQYF. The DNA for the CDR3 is TGTGCCAGCAGCCAAGAAAAAGTGGGACTAGCGGGAGGGCTCGAGCAGTACTTC.

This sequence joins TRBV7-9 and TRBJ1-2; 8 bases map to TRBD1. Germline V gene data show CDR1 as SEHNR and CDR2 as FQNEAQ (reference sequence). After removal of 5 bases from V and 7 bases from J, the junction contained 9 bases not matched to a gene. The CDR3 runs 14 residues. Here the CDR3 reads CASSPLDREGGYTF. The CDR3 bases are TGTGCCAGCAGCCCATTGGACAGGGAGGGTGGCTACACCTTC.